Presented here are 30 T cell receptor beta chains from one specimen sequenced in a study of tissue T cells after allogeneic stem cell transplantation. Time point: mouse harvest day 7 after allogeneic transplant. Tail vein injection delivered 10^7 T-cell-depleted bone marrow cells and 10^6 splenic CD5+ T cells. The method was immunoSEQ multiplex PCR; TCRdb's version includes in-frame clones alone and lacks a portion of them. The table has under 7,000 clones, 45% to 55% seen once. Specimen: gut tissue. Receptor source: a female BALB/c mouse given C57BL/6 T cells with graft-versus-host disease after an allogeneic hematopoietic cell transplant.

To note about this clone: Gene names denote mouse genes. Sequencing ends 1 residue short of the CDR3 end; the germline J gene provides the rest. The chain is built from TRBV16 and TRBJ2-4; no reliable D call. Trimming took 0 bases from V and 0 from J, leaving 1 base between them. The CDR3 covers 13 residues. CDR1 and CDR2 (germline): SGHSA, FRNQAP. CDR3 in amino acids: CASSLESQNTLYF. The sequenced part of the CDR3 DNA is TGTGCAAGCAGCTTAGAAAGTCAAAACACCTTGTAC.

In regard to this clone: Gene names and germline match the mouse. The read comes to an end 1 residue before the CDR3 does, leaving the germline J gene to fill in the end. The chain has TRBV16 and TRBJ2-1, with TRBD1 as a possible D gene (6 bases). Trimming stripped 5 bases from V and 0 bases from J, with 11 bases between. There are 15 residues in the CDR3. The V gene's germline CDR1 is SGHSA and CDR2 FRNQAP. The CDR3 spells CASSTRDINYAEQFF. The sequenced part of the CDR3 DNA is TGTGCAAGCAGCACCCGGGACATTAACTATGCTGAGCAGTTC.

With regard to this clone: Gene names and germline match the mouse. The CDR3 extends 1 residue past the end of the read, so its final part is completed from the germline J gene. This chain joins TRBV20 and TRBJ2-1, with D perhaps matching TRBD1 (6 bases). The germline V and J ends were trimmed by 1 base and 5 bases, with 9 bases remaining between them. The CDR3 runs to 13 residues. Per the germline V gene, CDR1 is GFQATS and CDR2 is STVNSAI. The covered CDR3 bases are TGTGGTGCTAGGGCCGGGACAAATGCTGAGCAGTTC. It yields the protein CGARAGTNAEQF. In full, the CDR3 is CGARAGTNAEQFF.

This clone was counted a single time. Gene names and germline refer to mouse. The read finishes 1 residue shy of the CDR3 end, and the germline J gene is used to complete it. The chain is built from TRBV13-2 and TRBJ2-1; the D call may be TRBD1 or TRBD2 (6 bases each). The ends were cut back, 0 bases at V and 7 bases at J, with 11 bases in the middle. The CDR3 has 14 amino acids. Germline values: CDR1 NNHNN, CDR2 SYGAGS (reference sequence). The part of the CDR3 DNA that was read is TGTGCCAGCGGTGATGCACCGGGGGCGGCTGAGCAGTTC. Amino acid sequence: CASGDAPGAAEQF. The complete CDR3 reads CASGDAPGAAEQFF.

To note about this clone: Genes here carry mouse names. The DNA read from the CDR3 is TGTGCCAGCAGTGGGAATTCCTATAATTCGCCCCTCTAC. This translates into CASSGNSYNSPLY. The entire CDR3 protein reads CASSGNSYNSPLYF. The chain has TRBV26 and TRBJ1-6; D is unresolved. Read sequence stops 1 residue before the CDR3 end, and the germline J gene provides the missing end. TRBJ1-6 is placed among ORFs of uncertain function. This CDR3 is 14 amino acids long. CDR1 and CDR2 from the germline V gene are KGHPV and FQNQEV (reference sequence). V was pared by 5 bases and J by 0 bases, with 5 bases between.

About this clone itself: The gene names given are mouse names. The read ends 1 residue before the CDR3 terminus; that terminus is restored from the germline J gene. This same CDR3 is encoded by further DNA sequences in the sample. This chain links TRBV26 with TRBJ1-1; TRBD1 matches at 9 bases. The germline V gene encodes CDR1 KGHPV and CDR2 FQNQEV (reference sequence). The CDR3 runs 13 residues. J gave up 4 bases and V 4 bases, and 1 base lay outside the gene matches. The sequenced CDR3 bases are TGTGCCAGCAGTCGGGGACAGGGCACAGAAGTCTTC. Translating it yields CASSRGQGTEVF. The entire CDR3 sequence reads CASSRGQGTEVFF.

On this clone itself: Gene names refer to mouse genes. Read sequence stops 1 residue before the CDR3 end, and the germline J gene provides the missing end. The gene calls are TRBV19 and TRBJ1-4; perhaps TRBD1 as D (6 bases). The CDR3 runs 15 residues. The germline CDR1 and CDR2 sequences are FNHDT and SITEND (reference sequence). Deletions cut 0 bases from V and 4 bases from J, with 10 bases between. The CDR3 bases that were read are TGTGCCAGCAGTATAGAGGGGGGGGGCAACGAAAGATTATTT. Amino acid sequence: CASSIEGGGNERLF. The CDR3, in full, reads CASSIEGGGNERLFF.

With respect to this clone: Germline and genes: mouse. The read stops 1 residue short of the end of the CDR3; the missing end is completed from the germline J gene. The chain links TRBV19 to TRBJ1-6, with D perhaps matching TRBD1 (6 bases). TRBJ1-6 is annotated as an ORF whose role is uncertain. V lost 4 bases and J lost 7, with 12 bases in between. Germline V CDR1 and CDR2: FNHDT, SITEND (reference sequence). This CDR3 comprises 14 residues. CDR3 DNA (partial): TGTGCCAGCAGTGACGGGGGGGGCAATTCGCCCCTCTAC. It translates to CASSDGGGNSPLY. The entire CDR3 is CASSDGGGNSPLYF.

Concerning this clone: Gene names and germline match the mouse. The missing CDR3 end, 1 residue past where the read stops, is filled in from the germline J gene. V gene TRBV16 combines with J gene TRBJ2-5; no clear D. With 0 bases removed from V and 5 bases from J, the gap between germline ends came to 0 bases. This CDR3 contains 11 residues. Germline loops: CDR1 SGHSA, CDR2 FRNQAP. The DNA read from the CDR3 is TGTGCAAGCAGCTTAGAAGACACCCAGTAC. Protein product: CASSLEDTQY. The CDR3 as a whole reads CASSLEDTQYF.

Comments on this clone: Mouse names are used for the genes. The read terminates 1 residue before the CDR3 end, so the remaining end is supplied by the germline J gene. The chain employs TRBV3 and TRBJ1-5; D remains unclear. This CDR3 spans 13 amino acids. V shed 1 base and J shed 1 base, with 2 bases lying between them. The germline V gene encodes CDR1 SNHLY and CDR2 FYNGKV (reference sequence). CDR3 residues: CASSLGNNQAPLF. CDR3 DNA, as far as it was read: TGTGCCAGCAGCTTAGGCAACAACCAGGCTCCGCTT.

This clone is a singleton in its sample. The germline and genes are mouse ones. The missing CDR3 end, 1 residue past where the read stops, is filled in from the germline J gene. This sequence joins TRBV16 and TRBJ2-5; TRBD1 matches 9 bases. The V and J ends lost 5 bases and 0 bases, in that order; junction bases with no gene match: 6. The germline V gene encodes CDR1 SGHSA and CDR2 FRNQAP. The CDR3 spans 16 residues. Here the CDR3 reads CASSKTGGLNQDTQYF. CDR3 bases read: TGTGCAAGCAGCAAGACAGGGGGTCTTAACCAAGACACCCAGTAC.

A remark on this clone: Gene names are the mouse ones. The CDR3 is cut off 1 residue early in the read; its end comes from the germline J gene. This sequence joins TRBV3 and TRBJ1-3, with TRBD1 matching 7 bases. CDR1 and CDR2 from the germline V gene are SNHLY and FYNGKV (reference sequence). Germline trimming cut 3 bases from V and 3 bases from J; bases unmatched to any gene: 2. The CDR3 runs 14 residues. CDR3 amino acids: CASSFQGVGNTLYF. The sequenced part of the CDR3 DNA is TGTGCCAGCAGCTTCCAGGGGGTTGGAAATACGCTCTAT.

This clone has just one count. These gene names are mouse names. CDR3 region: CGARDPGGNTEVFF. The CDR3 DNA, read in part, is TGTGGTGCTAGGGATCCAGGGGGCAACACAGAAGTCTTC. The V and J genes are TRBV20 and TRBJ1-1, with 8 bases identical to TRBD1. The read finishes 1 residue shy of the CDR3 end, and the germline J gene is used to complete it. CDR1 and CDR2 (germline): GFQATS, STVNSAI. This CDR3 region has 14 residues. V was pared by 0 bases and J by 2 bases, with 2 bases of the junction left unmatched.

As concerns this clone: Here the gene names and germline are mouse. The read ends 1 residue shy of where the CDR3 ends; the end is completed using the germline J gene. J is TRBJ2-1 and V is TRBV12-2; no firm D call. The CDR3 sequence is 12 residues long. Germline V lookup: CDR1 SGHLS, CDR2 HYDKME. Deletions cut 1 base from V and 6 bases from J, with 6 bases between. CDR3 amino acids: CASSLGFAEQFF. The sequenced CDR3 bases are TGTGCCAGCTCTCTTGGGTTTGCTGAGCAGTTC.

In its sample, this clone was seen a few times. Mouse gene names and germline throughout. Incomplete CDR3 DNA: TGTGCCAGCAGCCCGGGACTGGGGGTTTATGAACAGTAC. Its translation: CASSPGLGVYEQY. The CDR3 reads in full as CASSPGLGVYEQYF. The chain employs TRBV4 and TRBJ2-7; 11 bases are a match to TRBD2. The CDR3 is cut off 1 residue early in the read; its end comes from the germline J gene. After removal of 5 bases from V and 4 bases from J, the junction contained 4 bases not matched to a gene. The CDR3 totals 14 residues. The V gene's germline CDR1 is LGHDT and CDR2 YNNKQL (reference sequence).

For this clone: The listed genes are named as in mouse. The part of the CDR3 DNA that was read is TGTGCCAGCAGTCTGTTTCAGTCTGCAGAAACGCTGTAT. Translating it yields CASSLFQSAETLY. In full, the CDR3 reads CASSLFQSAETLYF. V is TRBV26 and J is TRBJ2-3, with no clear D. The read halts 1 residue ahead of the CDR3 end, with the missing end drawn from the germline J gene. The CDR3 length is 14 residues. Looked up from germline, CDR1 is KGHPV and CDR2 is FQNQEV (reference sequence). V was cut by 1 base and J by 2 bases, with 7 bases left in between.

A few counts support this clone. Genes and germline come from the mouse. The DNA ends 1 residue before the CDR3 does, and the rest of the CDR3 is filled in from the germline J gene. This sequence joins TRBV19 and TRBJ2-1, with 10 positions matching TRBD1. This CDR3 has 15 residues. V dropped 0 bases and J dropped 3; count of bases not matched to a gene: 0. CDR1 FNHDT and CDR2 SITEND come from the germline V gene (reference sequence). The CDR3 region is CASSIGDRGYAEQFF. The part of the CDR3 DNA that was read is TGTGCCAGCAGTATAGGGGACAGGGGCTATGCTGAGCAGTTC.

A remark on this clone: Each gene name is a mouse one. The observed sequence ends 1 residue before the CDR3 terminus, with the missing tail filled in from the germline J gene. The chain uses TRBV12-1 and TRBJ2-7, with TRBD2 matching 13 bases. The V gene end was trimmed by 2 bases and the J gene end by 0 bases; junction bases not matched to a gene: 0. Germline V lookup: CDR1 SGHSN, CDR2 HYEKVE. CDR3 length: 15 amino acids. CDR3 protein: CASSRDWGGSYEQYF. The sequenced CDR3 bases are TGTGCCAGCTCTCGGGACTGGGGGGGCTCCTATGAACAGTAC.

As concerns this clone: Genes here carry mouse names. The CDR3 extends 1 residue past the end of the read, so its final part is completed from the germline J gene. The rearrangement links TRBV3 to TRBJ1-4; 9 bases align to TRBD1. The trim removed 5 bases at V and 7 bases at J, leaving 8 bases unmatched. There are 15 residues in the CDR3. CDR1 SNHLY and CDR2 FYNGKV come from the germline V gene (reference sequence). The sequenced CDR3 bases are TGTGCCAGCAGCGGATTGACAGGGGGAGGCGAAAGATTATTT. Translating gives CASSGLTGGGERLF. The entire CDR3 protein is CASSGLTGGGERLFF.

With regard to this clone: The genes and germline here are from mouse. The read halts 1 residue ahead of the CDR3 end, with the missing end drawn from the germline J gene. The chain employs TRBV3 and TRBJ2-1, with D possibly TRBD1 on 5 matching bases. Germline values: CDR1 SNHLY, CDR2 FYNGKV (reference sequence). This CDR3 contains 13 residues. V lost 7 bases and J 0 bases, leaving 7 bases between the germline ends. The CDR3 is CASKQDNYAEQFF. The sequenced CDR3 bases are TGTGCCAGCAAACAGGATAACTATGCTGAGCAGTTC.

As to this clone: Gene names refer to mouse genes. The missing CDR3 end, 1 residue past where the read stops, is filled in from the germline J gene. The chain combines TRBV16 with TRBJ2-5; 14 bases fit TRBD2. Germline V CDR1 and CDR2: SGHSA, FRNQAP. The CDR3 runs to 16 residues. V gave up 4 bases and J gave up 5 bases; unmatched junction bases: 5. CDR3 sequence reads: CASSSRDWGGVDTQYF. The CDR3 bases that were read are TGTGCAAGCAGCTCCCGGGACTGGGGGGGCGTAGACACCCAGTAC.

Of note for this clone: Gene names refer to mouse genes. The read is 1 residue too short to cover the CDR3 end, so that end is filled in from the germline J gene. The chain recombines TRBV26 with TRBJ2-7, with TRBD1 identical over 12 bases. Germline-derived CDR1 and CDR2 are KGHPV and FQNQEV (reference sequence). Trimming removed 4 bases from V and 6 bases from J; junction bases left unmatched: 4. This CDR3 has 14 amino acids. The CDR3 here is CASSHRDRGLEQYF. Incomplete CDR3 DNA: TGTGCCAGCAGTCACCGGGACAGGGGGCTTGAACAGTAC.

This clone was counted a few times. Germline and genes here are mouse. The read ends 1 residue early relative to the CDR3; the germline J gene fills the gap. The genes are TRBV15 and TRBJ1-5; 7 bases fit TRBD1. V dropped 4 bases and J dropped 8; count of bases not matched to a gene: 2. The germline gives CDR1 SGHND, CDR2 FRSKSL. This CDR3 has 12 amino acids. Incomplete CDR3 DNA: TGTGCCAGCAGTTACAGGGGAAAGGCTCCGCTT. It encodes CASSYRGKAPL. The whole CDR3 is CASSYRGKAPLF.

On this clone itself: Gene names and germline refer to mouse. The observed sequence ends 1 residue before the CDR3 terminus, with the missing tail filled in from the germline J gene. This chain uses TRBV23 with TRBJ2-5; TRBD2 is the table's D call, not checked against the DNA. This CDR3 comprises 15 residues. Germline V gene lookup returns CDR1 KGHTA and CDR2 FQNQQP. This CDR3 reads CSSSQSLGGHDTQYF. The sequenced CDR3 bases are TGCTCCAGCAGTCAATCTCTGGGGGGGCATGACACCCAGTAC.

A remark on this clone: These gene names are mouse names. The missing CDR3 end, 1 residue past where the read stops, is filled in from the germline J gene. The chain carries TRBV13-3 and TRBJ2-5, with unresolved D. V lost 0 bases and J 0 bases, leaving 8 bases between the germline ends. Germline-derived CDR1 and CDR2 are NNHDY and SYVADS. This CDR3 contains 15 residues. The sequenced CDR3 bases are TGTGCCAGCAGTGATGCTCGAAGTAACCAAGACACCCAGTAC. It translates to CASSDARSNQDTQY. The whole CDR3 region reads CASSDARSNQDTQYF.

Comment on this clone: These gene names are mouse names. The read is 1 residue too short to cover the CDR3 end, so that end is filled in from the germline J gene. The chain recombines TRBV19 with TRBJ2-7; 7 nucleotides line up with TRBD1. This CDR3 region has 13 residues. With 4 bases clipped from V and 3 bases from J, the junction kept 4 bases outside the gene matches. CDR1 FNHDT and CDR2 SITEND come from the germline V gene (reference sequence). The CDR3 spells CASSVYRGYEQYF. The CDR3 bases that were read are TGTGCCAGCAGTGTCTACAGGGGCTATGAACAGTAC.

Notes on this clone: The gene symbols are mouse symbols. The read is 1 residue too short to cover the CDR3 end, so that end is filled in from the germline J gene. The rearrangement links TRBV24 to TRBJ1-1; 11 bases are shared with TRBD1. Germline CDR1 and CDR2: KGHTA and FRNEEI. CDR3 length: 15 residues. The V and J ends lost 2 bases and 3 bases, in that order; junction bases with no gene match: 2. The CDR3 region is CASSLLGQGDTEVFF. The CDR3 DNA, read in part, is TGTGCCAGCAGTCTGCTGGGACAGGGGGACACAGAAGTCTTC.

Notes on this clone: All gene names here are mouse names. The covered CDR3 bases are TGTGCCTGGAGTCTAACAGGGGAGGACACCCAGTAC. It codes for CAWSLTGEDTQY. The entire CDR3 reads CAWSLTGEDTQYF. J is TRBJ2-5 and V is TRBV31; 7 bases map to TRBD1. Sequencing ends 1 residue short of the CDR3 end; the germline J gene provides the rest. The CDR3 covers 13 residues. Trimming cost V 0 bases and J 6 bases; bases outside gene matches: 3. CDR1 is GKSSPN, CDR2 SITVG, per germline.

This clone occurred a few times. Gene names follow the mouse nomenclature. The sequenced fragment ends 1 residue before the CDR3 boundary, so the rest is inferred from the germline J gene. V and J are TRBV31 and TRBJ1-1; no firm D call. The CDR3 has 13 amino acids. Germline lookup yields CDR1 GKSSPN and CDR2 SITVG. Trimming left V 0 bases short and J 0 bases short, with 5 bases between. The CDR3 sequence: CAWSLQANTEVFF. CDR3 bases read: TGTGCCTGGAGTCTACAAGCAAACACAGAAGTCTTC.

In this sample, this clone is medium-sized. Gene names follow the mouse nomenclature. The DNA ends 1 residue before the CDR3 does, and the rest of the CDR3 is filled in from the germline J gene. The V gene is TRBV26, the J gene TRBJ1-4; the match to TRBD1 covers 9 bases. CDR3 length: 15 residues. Germline assignment: CDR1 KGHPV and CDR2 FQNQEV (reference sequence). V shed 4 bases, J shed 0 bases, and the junction held 0 bases outside the gene matches. The CDR3 here is CASSRTGVSNERLFF. Incomplete CDR3 DNA: TGTGCCAGCAGTCGGACAGGGGTTTCCAACGAAAGATTATTT.